This T cell receptor (beta chain) was retrieved from a study of PD-L1 blockade in urothelial cancer. Overall study context: T cells numbered a median of about 150,000 in the blood samples.

Measured with immunoSEQ multiplex PCR; TCRdb has only the in-frame clones, and not every one. The sample holds about 81,000 clones, 89% seen once. This clone was seen once. Time point described: pretreatment peripheral blood. The receptor's source is a woman aged 80 or over with urothelial cancer. The starting material was PBMCs, obtained around atezolizumab (anti-PD-L1) treatment.

CDR3 loop: CASLGLAGNDRKEFF. In DNA, the CDR3 is TGTGCCAGTCTGGGACTAGCGGGAAATGACAGGAAGGAGTTCTTC. The rearrangement links TRBV19 to TRBJ2-1, with 13 bases lining up with TRBD2. The CDR3 has 15 residues. Germline CDR1 is LNHDA and CDR2 is SQIVND (reference sequence). Losses at the gene ends were 8 bases for V and 14 bases for J; bases not matched to a gene: 15.